This T cell receptor (beta chain) was recovered during a study of response to subunit inactivated influenza vaccine. TCRdb independently ran MiXCR on the RT-PCR reads; one entry per CDR3 protein. The repertoire holds around 540,000 distinct CDR3 sequences, 12% seen once, with 9.5% to 13% in the top ten. V gave up 0 bases and J gave up 2 bases, with 12 bases separating them. Germline lookup yields CDR1 LGHNA and CDR2 YSLEER. The CDR3 is made up of 16 amino acids. Points from the study as a whole: Researchers suggested that each seasonal influenza vaccination recruits few new T cells.

This clonotype occurred a few times. The antigen is undetermined. The genes are TRBV4-3 and TRBJ2-3; no definite D call. The sample in question was PBMCs from blood, obtained on the day of vaccination. The TCR originated in a man aged 50 to 60 who received an inactivated influenza vaccine. CDR3: CASSQEYGRYTDTQYF. The CDR3 bases are TGCGCCAGCAGCCAAGAGTACGGGCGGTACACAGATACGCAGTATTTT.